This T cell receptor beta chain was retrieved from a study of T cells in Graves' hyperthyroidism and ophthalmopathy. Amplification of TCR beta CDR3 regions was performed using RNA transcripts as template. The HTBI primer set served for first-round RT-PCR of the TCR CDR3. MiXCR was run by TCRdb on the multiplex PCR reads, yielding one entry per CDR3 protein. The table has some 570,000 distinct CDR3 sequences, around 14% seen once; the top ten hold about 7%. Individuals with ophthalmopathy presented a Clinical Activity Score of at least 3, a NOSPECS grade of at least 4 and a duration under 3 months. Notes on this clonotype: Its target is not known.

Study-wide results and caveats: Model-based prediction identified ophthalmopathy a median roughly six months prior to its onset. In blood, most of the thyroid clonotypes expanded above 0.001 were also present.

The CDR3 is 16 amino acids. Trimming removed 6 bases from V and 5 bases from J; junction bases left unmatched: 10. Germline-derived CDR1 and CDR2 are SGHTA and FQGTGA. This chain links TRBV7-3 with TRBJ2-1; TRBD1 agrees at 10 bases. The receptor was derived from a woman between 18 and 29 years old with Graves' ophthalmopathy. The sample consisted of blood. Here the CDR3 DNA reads TGTGCCAGCAGTGCGCGACAGGGGGCCTGGGACAATGAGCAGTTCTTC. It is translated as CASSARQGAWDNEQFF.